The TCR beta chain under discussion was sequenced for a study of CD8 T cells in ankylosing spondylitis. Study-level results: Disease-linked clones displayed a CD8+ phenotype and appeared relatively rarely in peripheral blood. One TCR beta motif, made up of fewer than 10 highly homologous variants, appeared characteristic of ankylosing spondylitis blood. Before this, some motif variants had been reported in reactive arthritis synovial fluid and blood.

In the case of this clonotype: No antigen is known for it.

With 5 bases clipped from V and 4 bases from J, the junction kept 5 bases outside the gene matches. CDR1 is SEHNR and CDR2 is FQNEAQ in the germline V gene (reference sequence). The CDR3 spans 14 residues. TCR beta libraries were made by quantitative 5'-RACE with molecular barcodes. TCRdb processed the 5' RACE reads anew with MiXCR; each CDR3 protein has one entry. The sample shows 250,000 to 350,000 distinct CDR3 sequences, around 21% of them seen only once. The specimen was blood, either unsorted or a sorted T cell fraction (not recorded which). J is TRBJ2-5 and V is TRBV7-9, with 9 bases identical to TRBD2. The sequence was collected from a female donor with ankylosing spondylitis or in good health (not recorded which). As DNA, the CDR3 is TGTGCCAGCAGCAGGGAGACTAGCGGAGAGACCCAGTACTTC. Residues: CASSRETSGETQYF.